These 21 T cell receptor beta chains were all obtained from the same sample, sequenced in a study of blood T cells in healthy people across ages. A J-beta primer mix and a sample-barcoded 5' primer were used in a second PCR of roughly 6 to 11 cycles. Each CDR3 protein gets one entry after TCRdb re-called the 5' RACE reads with MiXCR. The sample lists 800,000 or so distinct CDR3 sequences, around a quarter occurring once. This sample also appeared in a second study, on T cells of mothers and their children.

The source material was blood. The receptors here all came from a boy aged 5-17 years in good health.

This clonotype was seen a handful of times. This chain links TRBV4-1 with TRBJ2-7; D unclear. Per germline, CDR1 MGHRA and CDR2 YSYEKL. V dropped 1 base and J dropped 5 bases, with 12 bases sitting between them. The CDR3 totals 14 residues. CDR3 region: CASSQGGTLDEQYF. As DNA, the CDR3 is TGCGCCAGCAGCCAAGGGGGAACCCTAGACGAGCAGTACTTC.

This clonotype was observed a handful of times. This chain links TRBV5-1 with TRBJ2-1; 8 bases are shared with TRBD1. CDR3 length: 15 residues. The V gene's germline CDR1 is SGHRS and CDR2 YFSETQ. J gave up 8 bases and V 4 bases, and 11 bases lay outside the gene matches. The CDR3 DNA reads as TGCGCCAGCAGCATCGGACAGGGTTCGTACGATGAGCAGTTCTTC. Protein: CASSIGQGSYDEQFF.

The chain employs TRBV4-3 and TRBJ2-1, with TRBD2 identical over 13 bases. Germline assignment: CDR1 LGHNA and CDR2 YSLEER. The junction had 6 bases not matched to a gene; V was cut back by 4 bases and J by 9 bases. The CDR3 sequence is 15 residues long. The CDR3: CASSPTSGRAVEQFF. CDR3 nucleotides: TGCGCCAGCAGCCCCACTAGCGGGAGGGCCGTTGAGCAGTTCTTC.

This clonotype has at least ten counts. This sequence joins TRBV9 and TRBJ2-5; D is unclear. The J call may be in error: the DNA end matches TRBJ2-1 better. Germline V gene data show CDR1 as SGDLS and CDR2 as YYNGEE. CDR3 length: 13 amino acids. CDR3 sequence (DNA): TGTGCCAGCAGCGTAGCTGGACGAAATGAGCAGTTCTTC. Translated: CASSVAGRNEQFF.

A few counts support this clonotype. The CDR3 does not end in the conserved phenylalanine or tryptophan, so this is likely a read error. The CDR3 nucleotides are TGTGCCAGCAGCTCGAGGACAGGGGGGTGCTATGGCTACACCCTC. Amino acids: CASSSRTGGCYGYTL. This chain uses TRBV11-3 with TRBJ1-2, with 10 positions matching TRBD1. V lost 4 bases to trimming and J lost 4 bases; unmatched junction nucleotides: 6. The V gene's germline CDR1 is SGHNT and CDR2 YENEEA. The CDR3 is made up of 15 amino acids.

The chain joins TRBV5-1 to TRBJ2-7; D uncertain. Deletions cut 5 bases from V and 3 bases from J, with 18 bases between. The CDR3 extends over 15 amino acids. Germline-derived CDR1 and CDR2 are SGHRS and YFSETQ. The CDR3 loop reads CASSQEGVGGYEQYF. The CDR3 coding sequence is TGCGCCAGCAGTCAAGAAGGCGTGGGTGGCTACGAGCAGTACTTC.

The V gene is TRBV6-5, the J gene TRBJ2-3, with TRBD1 matching 9 bases. After removal of 0 bases from V and 2 bases from J, the junction contained 6 bases not matched to a gene. Germline V gene sequence: CDR1 MNHEY, CDR2 SVGAGI. The CDR3 contains 17 residues. Here the CDR3 DNA reads TGTGCCAGCAGTTACTCGAGGGGACAGGGACCCACAGATACGCAGTATTTT. Amino acid sequence: CASSYSRGQGPTDTQYF.

The genes are TRBV25-1 and TRBJ2-3, with D uncertain. This CDR3 comprises 20 residues. Germline V gives CDR1 MGHDK, CDR2 SYGVNS. V lost 1 base and J 1 base, leaving 24 bases between the germline ends. CDR3 residues: CASSESTRNWRRHRTDTQYF. The CDR3 DNA reads TGTGCCAGCAGTGAATCCACCCGAAATTGGAGACGGCACCGCACAGATACGCAGTATTTT. The full variable domain, completed using reference TRBV25-1 and TRBJ2-3, is EADIYQTPRYLVIGTGKKITLECSQTMGHDKMYWYQQDPGMELHLIHYSYGVNSTEKGDLSSESTVSRIRTEHFPLTLESARPSHTSQYLCASSESTRNWRRHRTDTQYFGPGTRLTVL.

J is TRBJ2-1 and V is TRBV7-8; TRBD1 matches at 12 bases. The CDR3 has 17 residues. Trimming removed 1 base from V and 7 bases from J; junction bases left unmatched: 8. Germline lookup yields CDR1 SGHVS and CDR2 FQNEAQ. In DNA form, the CDR3 reads TGTGCCAGCAGCTTAGGGGGACAGGGGGCCTTTTGGAATGAGCAGTTCTTC. Amino acid sequence: CASSLGGQGAFWNEQFF. The variable domain in full, completed from reference TRBV7-8 and TRBJ2-1, reads GAGVSQSPRYKVAKRGQDVALRCDPISGHVSLFWYQQALGQGPEFLTYFQNEAQLDKSGLPSDRFFAERPEGSVSTLKIQRTQQEDSAVYLCASSLGGQGAFWNEQFFGPGTRLTVL.

This clonotype was observed a few times. No conserved phenylalanine or tryptophan is present at the end of the CDR3, so a read error is the likely explanation. The rearrangement links TRBV7-2 to TRBJ1-6; D is ambiguous. Germline V gene lookup returns CDR1 SGHTA and CDR2 FQGNSA. Trimming removed 0 bases from V and 10 bases from J, with 7 bases in between. The CDR3 consists of 13 residues. Here the CDR3 reads CASSLAGQSPLHL. CDR3 sequence (DNA): TGTGCCAGCAGCTTAGCAGGGCAATCACCCCTCCACCTT.

There are a few counts of this clonotype. The V call is TRBV27, the J call TRBJ1-2; 7 nucleotides agree with TRBD1. Germline V gene lookup returns CDR1 MNHEY and CDR2 SMNVEV (reference sequence). The junction had 8 bases not matched to a gene; V was cut back by 9 bases and J by 4 bases. This CDR3 comprises 13 residues. This CDR3 is CASSGTDSYGYTF. The CDR3 coding sequence is TGTGCCAGTTCCGGGACAGATAGCTATGGCTACACCTTC.

This clonotype was counted between two and nine times. This chain connects TRBV12-3 or TRBV12-4 to TRBJ2-4; no reliable D call. The ends were cut back, 2 bases at V and 3 bases at J, with 5 bases in the middle. The CDR3 totals 13 residues. CDR3 bases: TGTGCCAGCAGTTTACATGACAAAAACATTCAGTACTTC. Residues: CASSLHDKNIQYF.

This clonotype was picked up a small number of times. This chain uses TRBV28 with TRBJ1-4, with D tentatively TRBD1 (5 bases). This CDR3 has 14 amino acids. The V and J ends lost 0 bases and 8 bases respectively, with 10 bases between them. Germline-derived CDR1 and CDR2 are MDHEN and SYDVKM. The CDR3 region is CASSLWGGIEKLFF. CDR3 in DNA: TGTGCCAGCAGTTTATGGGGGGGAATCGAAAAACTGTTTTTT.

This clonotype has more than one count but fewer than ten. The V gene is TRBV7-9, the J gene TRBJ2-3, with 9 bases fitting TRBD1. The CDR3 contains 15 residues. J gave up 6 bases and V 4 bases, and 8 bases lay outside the gene matches. Germline CDR1 is SEHNR and CDR2 is FQNEAQ (reference sequence). The CDR3 DNA reads as TGTGCCAGCAGCTATTGGACAGGGGCGGCGGATACGCAGTATTTT. Its protein product is CASSYWTGAADTQYF. The whole variable domain, remainder taken from reference TRBV7-9 and TRBJ2-3, is DTGVSQNPRHKITKRGQNVTFRCDPISEHNRLYWYRQTLGQGPEFLTYFQNEAQLEKSRLLSDRFSAERPKGSFSTLEIQRTEQGDSAMYLCASSYWTGAADTQYFGPGTRLTVL.

V usage is TRBV27 and J usage is TRBJ1-2; no definite D call. V lost 10 bases and J lost 2, with 14 bases in between. Germline V gives CDR1 MNHEY, CDR2 SMNVEV (reference sequence). This CDR3 is built from 13 residues. The CDR3 sequence is CATDKGDNYGYTF. DNA for the CDR3: TGTGCCACCGATAAAGGAGACAACTATGGCTACACCTTC.

With respect to this clonotype: One junction end does not reproduce the germline sequence, and a read error may be involved. The chain carries TRBV30 and TRBJ1-2; D is possibly TRBD1 (6 bases). The CDR3 covers 13 residues. Germline V gives CDR1 GTSNPN, CDR2 SVGIG (reference sequence). CDR3 coding DNA: TGTGCCTGGAGTGTAACAGGGAATACCCACTACGCCTTC. Protein product: CAWSVTGNTHYAF.

This rearrangement joins TRBV6-5 to TRBJ2-4; D could derive from TRBD1 or TRBD2 (6 bases each). The CDR3 covers 15 residues. V dropped 2 bases and J dropped 11 bases, with 19 bases sitting between them. Germline CDR1 and CDR2: MNHEY and SVGAGI. CDR3 loop: CASSYVGGEIGVQYF. Written as DNA, the CDR3 is TGTGCCAGCAGTTACGTCGGGGGCGAAATAGGAGTTCAGTACTTC.

This clonotype was observed a handful of times. The chain uses TRBV7-9 and TRBJ2-3, with 13 positions matching TRBD2. This CDR3 comprises 15 residues. Germline lookup yields CDR1 SEHNR and CDR2 FQNEAQ (reference sequence). Germline trimming cut 5 bases from V and 4 bases from J; bases unmatched to any gene: 3. This CDR3 reads CASSRTSGRPDTQYF. The CDR3 DNA follows: TGTGCCAGCAGCCGGACTAGCGGGAGACCAGATACGCAGTATTTT.

CDR3 DNA sequence: TGTGCCAGCAGCGTAGGCGGGAGTAACATTCAGTACTTC. Amino acid sequence: CASSVGGSNIQYF. The gene calls are TRBV9 and TRBJ2-4; the match to TRBD2 covers 7 bases. J was trimmed by 7 bases and V by 0 bases; bases with no gene match: 1. Germline loops: CDR1 SGDLS, CDR2 YYNGEE. The length of the CDR3 is 13 residues.

This sequence joins TRBV7-8 and TRBJ1-5; 7 bases fit TRBD1. Germline lookup yields CDR1 SGHVS and CDR2 FQNEAQ. The CDR3 is 13 residues long. Trimming removed 3 bases from V and 6 bases from J; junction bases left unmatched: 2. Here the CDR3 DNA reads TGTGCCAGCAGCTTGACAGGGTCTCAGCCCCAGCATTTT. Encoded protein: CASSLTGSQPQHF.

The chain uses TRBV7-2 and TRBJ2-7; 9 positions agree with TRBD2. Trimming took 5 bases from V and 3 from J; bases not matched to a gene: 8. From germline, CDR1 is SGHTA and CDR2 FQGNSA. The CDR3 consists of 15 residues. Written as DNA, the CDR3 is TGTGCCAGCAGCAGAGAAGTAGCGGGAGTCTACGAGCAGTACTTC. Amino acid sequence: CASSREVAGVYEQYF.